Below, 22 T cell receptor beta chains from the same sample are listed, as sequenced in a study of blood T cell repertoires in COVID-19. Libraries were prepared by immunoSEQ multiplex PCR; TCRdb keeps only in-frame clonotypes and omits some of them. This sample carries fewer than 500,000 clones, approximately 90% of them seen once, and the ten largest clones take roughly 0.84%. The specimen was peripheral blood. The receptors shown here come from a man aged 18 to 30 with COVID-19, enrolled during active disease.

This clone was seen more than once but under ten times. CDR3 amino acids: CASSVTSGSADTQYF. The CDR3, as DNA: TGTGCCAGCAGCGTAACTAGCGGGAGCGCAGATACGCAGTATTTT. V usage is TRBV9 and J usage is TRBJ2-3; 11 bases line up with TRBD2. Germline CDR1 is SGDLS and CDR2 is YYNGEE. This CDR3 contains 15 residues. The trim removed 1 base at V and 4 bases at J, leaving 2 bases unmatched. The variable domain in full, completed from reference TRBV9 and TRBJ2-3, reads DSGVTQTPKHLITATGQRVTLRCSPRSGDLSVYWYQQSLDQGLQFLIQYYNGEERAKGNILERFSAQQFPDLHSELNLSSLELGDSALYFCASSVTSGSADTQYFGPGTRLTVL.

This rearrangement joins TRBV29-1 to TRBJ1-5, with D maybe TRBD1 (5 bases). The CDR3 loop spans 14 amino acids. V was cut by 4 bases and J by 2 bases, with 12 bases left in between. Germline loops: CDR1 SQVTM, CDR2 ANQGSEA. This chain's CDR3 is CSVAKGNGNQPQHF. The CDR3 DNA sequence: TGCAGCGTTGCTAAGGGGAACGGCAATCAGCCCCAGCATTTT.

This clone was observed a single time. The rearrangement joins TRBV5-3 to TRBJ2-7; 8 nucleotides agree with TRBD2. TRBV5-3 is reported as an ORF; its role is uncertain. The J segment lost 6 bases and the V segment lost 0 bases, leaving 8 bases of the junction unmatched. The CDR3 has 15 residues. This CDR3 reads CARSLVREGRVEQYF. The DNA for the CDR3 is TGTGCCAGAAGCTTGGTACGGGAGGGCCGGGTCGAGCAGTACTTC.

J is TRBJ2-5 and V is TRBV4-2, with D uncertain. CDR3 size: 15 residues. CDR1 and CDR2 (germline): LGHNA, YNFKEQ. Trimming left V 1 base short and J 5 bases short, with 14 bases between. The CDR3 DNA reads as TGTGCCAGCAGCCAAGGAGAAATCTCCTCGGAGACCCAGTACTTC. Its protein product is CASSQGEISSETQYF.

The rearrangement joins TRBV5-1 to TRBJ2-1; 8 positions match TRBD1. The junction had 12 bases not matched to a gene; V was cut back by 0 bases and J by 7 bases. CDR3 length: 17 amino acids. From germline, CDR1 is SGHRS and CDR2 YFSETQ. DNA of the CDR3: TGCGCCAGCAGCTTGGGAGGTCTGGGGACAGGATTTAATGAGCAGTTCTTC. Translated, it gives CASSLGGLGTGFNEQFF.

CDR3 coding DNA: TGCGCCAGCAGCTCCCCGAGGAGGGGGCTCCTAATTACCAACATTCAGTACTTC. Translation: CASSSPRRGLLITNIQYF. This chain joins TRBV5-1 and TRBJ2-4; the D gene is possibly TRBD1 (7 bases). Germline V lookup: CDR1 SGHRS, CDR2 YFSETQ. With 3 bases removed from V and 7 bases from J, the gap between germline ends came to 26 bases. This CDR3 comprises 18 residues.

The genes are TRBV19 and TRBJ1-5; 8 bases map to TRBD1. V lost 6 bases to trimming and J lost 4 bases; unmatched junction nucleotides: 8. Germline-derived CDR1 and CDR2 are LNHDA and SQIVND (reference sequence). The CDR3 totals 15 residues. The CDR3 loop is CASSTDRVYNQPQHF. The DNA of the CDR3 is TGTGCCAGTAGCACGGACAGGGTTTATAATCAGCCCCAGCATTTT.

The DNA for the CDR3 is TGTGCCAGCAGTGAATTCAGGGGAGTCAATCAGCCCCAGCATTTT. Its translation: CASSEFRGVNQPQHF. The chain recombines TRBV2 with TRBJ1-5; D is possibly TRBD1 (6 bases). V lost 2 bases, J lost 3 bases, and 11 bases lay in between. The germline V gene encodes CDR1 SNHLY and CDR2 FYNNEI. This CDR3 spans 15 amino acids.

With respect to this clone: The sample contains more than one DNA sequence encoding this CDR3. The chain carries TRBV6-5 and TRBJ1-3; D not certain. Germline V gene data show CDR1 as MNHEY and CDR2 as SVGAGI. V lost 6 bases and J lost 0, with 12 bases in between. The CDR3 spans 15 residues. Here the CDR3 reads CASSPDRYSGNTIYF. Here the CDR3 DNA reads TGTGCCAGCAGCCCCGATAGATACTCTGGAAACACCATATATTTT.

The V and J genes are TRBV29-1 and TRBJ1-3, with 7 nucleotides matching TRBD1. The CDR3 runs to 12 residues. V lost 6 bases to trimming and J lost 4 bases; unmatched junction nucleotides: 3. From germline, CDR1 is SQVTM and CDR2 ANQGSEA. The CDR3 loop reads CSVQGGGNTIYF. CDR3 in DNA: TGCAGCGTGCAGGGGGGAGGAAACACCATATATTTT.

The gene calls are TRBV27 and TRBJ2-1; possibly TRBD1 for D (9 bases). Germline lookup yields CDR1 MNHEY and CDR2 SMNVEV (reference sequence). The V end lost 5 bases, the J end lost 8 bases, and 22 bases lay between the germline ends. The CDR3 is 16 amino acids. CDR3 residues: CASSPWGTGRGDEQFF. The CDR3 region has the DNA TGTGCCAGCAGTCCCTGGGGGACAGGGCGGGGGGATGAGCAGTTCTTC.

The rearrangement uses TRBV13 and TRBJ2-3, with 8 positions matching TRBD2. V lost 1 base to trimming and J lost 2 bases; unmatched junction nucleotides: 8. This CDR3 region has 17 residues. Germline CDR1 is PRHDT and CDR2 is FYEKMQ (reference sequence). CDR3 DNA sequence: TGTGCCAGCAGCTTAGAGGCTAGCGGGTTGATCACAGATACGCAGTATTTT. The encoded protein is CASSLEASGLITDTQYF.

The V gene is TRBV6-5, the J gene TRBJ2-7, with a weak D call TRBD2 (6 bases). V was shortened by 7 bases and J by 0 bases, with 10 bases between the two germline ends. Germline assignment: CDR1 MNHEY and CDR2 SVGAGI. This CDR3 region has 13 residues. The CDR3 region has the DNA TGTGCCAGCACCGAGGGAGGCTCCTACGAGCAGTACTTC. This gives the protein CASTEGGSYEQYF.

V is TRBV27 and J is TRBJ1-3, with TRBD1 as a possible D gene (5 bases). In germline, CDR1 is MNHEY, CDR2 SMNVEV (reference sequence). V gave up 4 bases and J gave up 0 bases, with 10 bases separating them. The CDR3 totals 15 residues. The CDR3 loop reads CASSSGLISGNTIYF. CDR3 coding DNA: TGTGCCAGCAGTTCGGGACTCATCTCTGGAAACACCATATATTTT.

The J gene is TRBJ2-1, the V gene TRBV6-5; the D gene is possibly TRBD2 (6 bases). The CDR3 has 14 residues. V lost 7 bases, J lost 7 bases, and 17 bases lay in between. From germline, CDR1 is MNHEY and CDR2 SVGAGI. DNA for the CDR3: TGTGCCAGCATGGAGGGCCCCACCAGGAATGAGCAGTTCTTC. Translating it yields CASMEGPTRNEQFF.

The chain links TRBV5-1 to TRBJ2-1; D remains unclear. The V gene's germline CDR1 is SGHRS and CDR2 YFSETQ. V was shortened by 0 bases and J by 0 bases, with 10 bases between the two germline ends. The CDR3 extends over 16 amino acids. In nucleotides, the CDR3 is TGCGCCAGCAGCTTGGCCTCGTCTCCCTCCTACAATGAGCAGTTCTTC. It encodes CASSLASSPSYNEQFF.

This rearrangement joins TRBV6-6 to TRBJ2-1; TRBD2 agrees at 11 bases. CDR1 is MNHNY and CDR2 is SVGAGI in the germline V gene (reference sequence). The CDR3 runs to 16 residues. The J segment lost 4 bases and the V segment lost 0 bases, leaving 2 bases of the junction unmatched. In DNA, the CDR3 is TGTGCCAGCAGTTACTCCCTAGCGGGAGGTTACAATGAGCAGTTCTTC. Translation: CASSYSLAGGYNEQFF.

This clone was counted only a few times. This rearrangement joins TRBV5-5 to TRBJ1-5; D unresolved. CDR1 is SGHKS and CDR2 is YYEKEE in the germline V gene (reference sequence). V gave up 0 bases and J gave up 6 bases, with 7 bases separating them. The CDR3 loop spans 13 amino acids. The CDR3 here is CASSLGPSQPQHF. The CDR3 DNA is TGTGCCAGCAGCTTGGGACCTAGTCAGCCCCAGCATTTT.

This clone was counted a single time. V usage is TRBV6-5 and J usage is TRBJ2-7; 9 bases agree with TRBD1. In germline, CDR1 is MNHEY, CDR2 SVGAGI. The CDR3 loop spans 13 amino acids. Trimming at V came to 7 bases and at J to 6 bases, leaving 7 bases not matched to a gene. CDR3 nucleotides: TGTGCCAGCAAGGACAGGGGTACGGGCGAGCAGTACTTC. This codes for CASKDRGTGEQYF.

The chain employs TRBV9 and TRBJ2-7; TRBD2 matches at 8 bases. The CDR3 covers 14 residues. With 4 bases clipped from V and 2 bases from J, the junction kept 5 bases outside the gene matches. Germline V gives CDR1 SGDLS, CDR2 YYNGEE. The CDR3 protein is CASSPGSGAYEQYF. The CDR3 DNA follows: TGTGCCAGCAGCCCGGGTAGCGGGGCCTACGAGCAGTACTTC.

The chain uses TRBV7-9 and TRBJ1-2, with TRBD1 matching 9 bases. The CDR3 is made up of 15 amino acids. V shed 4 bases and J 7 bases; nucleotides not matched to a gene: 10. Germline V gene lookup returns CDR1 SEHNR and CDR2 FQNEAQ (reference sequence). CDR3 in amino acids: CASSSRDRVGGGYTF. CDR3 nucleotide sequence: TGTGCCAGCAGCTCCCGGGACAGGGTTGGAGGTGGCTACACCTTC.

V is TRBV7-8 and J is TRBJ2-7; D not resolved. Germline V CDR1 and CDR2: SGHVS, FQNEAQ. V was pared by 5 bases and J by 2 bases, with 16 bases between. CDR3 size: 15 residues. DNA of the CDR3: TGTGCCAGCAGCGAAGTCTGGGCACGCACCTACGAGCAGTACTTC. It yields the protein CASSEVWARTYEQYF. Looking up the rest from reference TRBV7-8 and TRBJ2-7 gives the full variable domain: GAGVSQSPRYKVAKRGQDVALRCDPISGHVSLFWYQQALGQGPEFLTYFQNEAQLDKSGLPSDRFFAERPEGSVSTLKIQRTQQEDSAVYLCASSEVWARTYEQYFGPGTRLTVT.